The present T cell receptor beta chain was sequenced within a study of control samples from healthy donors and cancer patients. J gave up 5 bases and V 6 bases, and 12 bases lay outside the gene matches. The CDR3 loop spans 15 amino acids. Germline CDR1 is LGHDT and CDR2 is YNNKEL (reference sequence). Generated by immunoSEQ multiplex PCR, the TCRdb table keeps only in-frame clones and is missing some. The top ten hold 5% to 7% of the sample, which has under 450,000 clones, approximately 92% seen once. The chain links TRBV3-1 (or the pseudogene TRBV3-2) to TRBJ1-1; 7 nucleotides match TRBD1. The source is a man aged 40-49 years with head and neck cancer. Input material: PBMCs. The CDR3 here is CASRPSTGESTEAFF. The CDR3 DNA reads as TGTGCCAGCAGACCCTCAACAGGGGAAAGTACTGAAGCTTTCTTT.